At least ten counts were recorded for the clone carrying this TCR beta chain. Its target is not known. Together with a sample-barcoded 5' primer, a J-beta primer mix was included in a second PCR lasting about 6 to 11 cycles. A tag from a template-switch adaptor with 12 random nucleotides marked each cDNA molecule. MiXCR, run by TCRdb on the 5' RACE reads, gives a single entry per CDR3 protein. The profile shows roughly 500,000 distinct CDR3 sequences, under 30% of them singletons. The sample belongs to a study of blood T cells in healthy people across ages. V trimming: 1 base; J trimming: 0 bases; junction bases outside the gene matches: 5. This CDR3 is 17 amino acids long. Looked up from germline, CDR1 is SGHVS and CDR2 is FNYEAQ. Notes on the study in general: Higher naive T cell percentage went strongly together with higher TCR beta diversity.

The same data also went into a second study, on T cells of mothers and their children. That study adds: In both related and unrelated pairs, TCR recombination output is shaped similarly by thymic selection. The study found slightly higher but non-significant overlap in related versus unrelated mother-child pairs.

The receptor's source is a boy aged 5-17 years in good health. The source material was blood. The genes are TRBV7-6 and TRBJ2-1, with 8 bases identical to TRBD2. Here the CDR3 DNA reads TGTGCCAGCAGCTTAGATAGCGGGATCTTCTCCTACAATGAGCAGTTCTTC. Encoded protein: CASSLDSGIFSYNEQFF.